This T cell receptor (beta chain) was identified during a study of T-cell reconstitution after alpha-beta-depleted transplantation in children. Whole-study findings and limits: Some patients' high day-60 TCRbeta diversity was attributed to recipient cells surviving conditioning. Several hundred expanded graft clones reportedly were the source of alpha-beta T cells about two months after transplant.

This clonotype was counted ten times or more. Its antigen is unknown. It was with unique molecular identifiers that the TCRbeta library was prepared. TCRdb re-derived calls from the PCR reads in MiXCR, one entry per CDR3 protein. The sample lists 140,000 or so distinct CDR3 sequences; 8.8% were seen once. Per germline, CDR1 MDHEN and CDR2 SYDVKM. This CDR3 spans 19 amino acids. V gave up 7 bases and J gave up 10 bases; unmatched junction bases: 27. The sequencing used PBMCs, mostly from graft donor cells, collected 180 days after TCRalphabeta/CD19-depleted stem cell transplant. The chain links TRBV28 to TRBJ2-1, with TRBD1 matching 8 bases. The sequence was obtained from a female patient aged 2-10 years who had a stem cell transplant for congenital amegakaryocytic thrombocytopenia, so the T cells may come from the graft donor. The CDR3 coding sequence is TGTGCCAGCAAGCTCCGGGACAGGCCACTCGTGGCCCCCTTTAGAGAGCAGTTCTTC. As protein: CASKLRDRPLVAPFREQFF.